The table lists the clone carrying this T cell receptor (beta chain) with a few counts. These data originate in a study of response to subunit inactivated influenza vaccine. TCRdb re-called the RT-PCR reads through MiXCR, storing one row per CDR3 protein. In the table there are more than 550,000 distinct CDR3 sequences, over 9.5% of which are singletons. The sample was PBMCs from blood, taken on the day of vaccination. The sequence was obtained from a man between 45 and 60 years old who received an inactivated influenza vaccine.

Here the CDR3 reads CASSNRGAYEQYF. The DNA for the CDR3 is TGTGCCAGCAGTAACAGGGGGGCCTACGAGCAGTACTTC. This chain links TRBV6-6 with TRBJ2-7, with 8 bases identical to TRBD1. J lost 2 bases, V lost 5 bases, and 2 bases had no gene match. CDR1 and CDR2 from the germline V gene are MNHNY and SVGAGI (reference sequence). This CDR3 is 13 amino acids long.